The 32 T cell receptor beta chains below were found in one sample sequenced in a study of sequential checkpoint blockade in melanoma. Assay: immunoSEQ multiplex PCR; the TCRdb copy retains only in-frame clones and omits some. The data contain some 3,500 clones, approximately 22% of them singletons. The sample's treatment: randomized to nivolumab then ipilimumab (arm A) or the reverse (arm B). The starting material was tumor tissue (inferred from file names), obtained from a patient given nivolumab and ipilimumab in sequence. All receptors come from a human donor with melanoma.

This chain connects TRBV18 to TRBJ1-2, with D possibly TRBD1 on 6 matching bases. The V gene lost 2 bases and the J gene lost 4 bases, with 14 bases spanning the gap. The CDR3 is 15 residues long. CDR1 and CDR2 (germline): KGHSH, LQKENI. CDR3 nucleotides: TGTGCCAGCTCACCAAGTGGGTACAGGGCCTATGGCTACACCTTC. It encodes CASSPSGYRAYGYTF.

This clone was seen more than once but under ten times. CDR3 bases: TGTGCCAGCAGTTACAGCGAGGGGAACTTCTATGGCTACACCTTC. This encodes CASSYSEGNFYGYTF. The V and J genes are TRBV6-8 and TRBJ1-2, with D possibly TRBD1 on 5 matching bases. Germline V gives CDR1 MNHGY, CDR2 SAAAGT. V was pared by 2 bases and J by 4 bases, with 14 bases between. This CDR3 has 15 amino acids.

This clone turned up a few times. This chain connects TRBV19 to TRBJ2-1; 9 positions match TRBD1. V trimming: 5 bases; J trimming: 7 bases; junction bases outside the gene matches: 6. The CDR3 extends over 14 amino acids. Per germline, CDR1 LNHDA and CDR2 SQIVND (reference sequence). The CDR3: CASSLGQGRNEQFF. DNA for the CDR3: TGTGCCAGTAGTCTGGGACAGGGACGGAATGAGCAGTTCTTC.

V usage is TRBV11-3 and J usage is TRBJ2-3; a weak D match, TRBD1 (6 bases). In germline, CDR1 is SGHNT, CDR2 YENEEA. Trimming cost V 3 bases and J 1 base, with 8 bases left between them. This CDR3 is built from 14 residues. DNA of the CDR3: TGTGCCAGCAGCTTGGACAGCGGCACAGATACGCAGTATTTT. As protein: CASSLDSGTDTQYF.

J is TRBJ1-5 and V is TRBV30, with 8 bases matching TRBD1. The CDR3 length is 13 residues. The V and J ends lost 2 bases and 6 bases, in that order; junction bases with no gene match: 3. The germline V gene has CDR1 GTSNPN and CDR2 SVGIG (reference sequence). This CDR3 is CAWSRQGSQPQHF. The CDR3 coding sequence is TGTGCCTGGAGTCGACAGGGGAGTCAGCCCCAGCATTTT.

The chain couples TRBV5-1 to TRBJ2-2, with D unclear. The CDR3 contains 15 residues. CDR1 and CDR2 from the germline V gene are SGHRS and YFSETQ. The V gene lost 6 bases and the J gene lost 1 base, with 13 bases spanning the gap. CDR3: CASTTGRVNTGELFF. CDR3 in DNA: TGCGCCAGCACCACCGGACGGGTGAACACCGGGGAGCTGTTTTTT.

The genes are TRBV19 and TRBJ1-6, with D possibly being TRBD1 (6 bases). The CDR3 sequence is 15 residues long. CDR1 is LNHDA and CDR2 is SQIVND in the germline V gene (reference sequence). V was shortened by 9 bases and J by 10 bases, with 22 bases between the two germline ends. CDR3 sequence reads: CASRGPLREGSPLHF. In DNA, the CDR3 is TGTGCCAGCCGGGGGCCCCTTAGGGAAGGATCACCCCTCCACTTT.

This clone was counted only a few times. This chain joins TRBV5-1 and TRBJ1-2, with 11 bases matching TRBD1. The junction had 8 bases not matched to a gene; V was cut back by 0 bases and J by 7 bases. Germline CDR1 and CDR2: SGHRS and YFSETQ. The CDR3 loop spans 16 amino acids. The CDR3 spells CASSLDLGQGAFGYTF. DNA for the CDR3: TGCGCCAGCAGCTTGGACCTTGGACAGGGGGCGTTTGGCTACACCTTC. Using reference TRBV5-1 and TRBJ1-2 for the parts outside the CDR3, the full variable domain is KAGVTQTPRYLIKTRGQQVTLSCSPISGHRSVSWYQQTPGQGLQFLFEYFSETQRNKGNFPGRFSGRQFSNSRSEMNVSTLELGDSALYLCASSLDLGQGAFGYTFGSGTRLTVV.

This chain uses TRBV9 with TRBJ1-5; 7 nucleotides agree with TRBD1. This CDR3 is built from 14 residues. V shed 3 bases, J shed 5 bases, and the junction held 5 bases outside the gene matches. Per the germline V gene, CDR1 is SGDLS and CDR2 is YYNGEE. The CDR3 region has the DNA TGTGCCAGCAGCGCGGACAGGCGGGATCAGCCCCAGCATTTT. It is translated as CASSADRRDQPQHF.

The rearrangement links TRBV6-8 to TRBJ2-5, with a weak D call TRBD1 (5 bases). Trimming removed 10 bases from V and 5 bases from J, with 14 bases in between. The CDR3 covers 12 residues. CDR1 and CDR2 (germline): MNHGY, SAAAGT. DNA for the CDR3: TGTGCCACCAGCAGGAAGGGGGAGACCCAGTACTTC. It codes for CATSRKGETQYF.

In its sample, this clone was seen many times. V gene TRBV11-3 combines with J gene TRBJ2-7, with 7 positions matching TRBD1. J gave up 5 bases and V 6 bases, and 16 bases lay outside the gene matches. Germline CDR1 and CDR2: SGHNT and YENEEA. The length of the CDR3 is 16 residues. CDR3 DNA sequence: TGTGCCAGCAGTCGTTATGTAGGGGGCGGTTTCCACGAGCAGTACTTC. Residues: CASSRYVGGGFHEQYF.

This chain links TRBV11-3 with TRBJ2-1; TRBD2 agrees at 10 bases. This CDR3 region has 15 residues. The V segment lost 6 bases and the J segment 6 bases; nucleotides outside the gene matches: 8. Per the germline V gene, CDR1 is SGHNT and CDR2 is YENEEA. In DNA, the CDR3 is TGTGCCAGCAGGGCAATAGCGGGGGGCCCCAATGAGCAGTTCTTC. It yields the protein CASRAIAGGPNEQFF.

The V call is TRBV19, the J call TRBJ2-1; D may be TRBD2 (5 bases). CDR1 is LNHDA and CDR2 is SQIVND in the germline V gene (reference sequence). The CDR3 totals 17 residues. With 1 base removed from V and 4 bases from J, the gap between germline ends came to 17 bases. This CDR3 is CASSIGRSSYGYNEQFF. The CDR3 DNA sequence: TGTGCCAGTAGTATAGGGAGGTCTTCCTACGGTTACAATGAGCAGTTCTTC.

The V call is TRBV4-1, the J call TRBJ1-6; possible D gene TRBD1, 5 bases. Deletions cut 0 bases from V and 10 bases from J, with 13 bases between. The CDR3 runs 15 residues. CDR1 and CDR2 from the germline V gene are MGHRA and YSYEKL. CDR3 amino acids: CASSQERGVGSPLHF. The CDR3 DNA reads TGCGCCAGCAGCCAAGAACGGGGGGTGGGGTCACCCCTCCACTTT.

The sample holds many counts of this clone. The gene calls are TRBV11-3 and TRBJ2-1; 8 bases are a match to TRBD1. The germline CDR1 and CDR2 sequences are SGHNT and YENEEA. The V gene end was trimmed by 3 bases and the J gene end by 7 bases; junction bases not matched to a gene: 8. This CDR3 has 15 residues. The DNA of the CDR3 is TGTGCCAGCAGCTTCCGCGGACAGGGAACGAATGAGCAGTTCTTC. As protein: CASSFRGQGTNEQFF. Looking up the rest from reference TRBV11-3 and TRBJ2-1 gives the full variable domain: EAGVVQSPRYKIIEKKQPVAFWCNPISGHNTLYWYLQNLGQGPELLIRYENEEAVDDSQLPKDRFSAERLKGVDSTLKIQPAELGDSAVYLCASSFRGQGTNEQFFGPGTRLTVL.

In its sample, this clone was seen a few times. The gene calls are TRBV11-3 and TRBJ2-5; D tentatively fits TRBD1 or TRBD2 (5 bases each). Trimming removed 5 bases from V and 4 bases from J, with 17 bases in between. The germline V gene encodes CDR1 SGHNT and CDR2 YENEEA. This CDR3 region has 15 residues. CDR3 residues: CASSRGPRERETQYF. The CDR3 DNA sequence: TGTGCCAGCAGCCGTGGGCCCAGGGAGCGAGAGACCCAGTACTTC. The whole variable domain, filled in from reference TRBV11-3 and TRBJ2-5, reads EAGVVQSPRYKIIEKKQPVAFWCNPISGHNTLYWYLQNLGQGPELLIRYENEEAVDDSQLPKDRFSAERLKGVDSTLKIQPAELGDSAVYLCASSRGPRERETQYFGPGTRLLVL.

For the CDR3, the DNA is TGCGCCAGCAGCTGGGGAACTAGCGGGGGGGCGGAGTTCTTC. Amino acids: CASSWGTSGGAEFF. The J gene is TRBJ2-1, the V gene TRBV5-1, with TRBD2 identical over 13 bases. The CDR3 extends over 14 amino acids. Germline V CDR1 and CDR2: SGHRS, YFSETQ. J gave up 14 bases and V 3 bases, and 8 bases lay outside the gene matches.

The chain carries TRBV7-6 and TRBJ2-2; perhaps D is TRBD1 or TRBD2 (6 bases each). The length of the CDR3 is 16 residues. The ends were cut back, 4 bases at V and 5 bases at J, with 17 bases in the middle. Germline V gene sequence: CDR1 SGHVS, CDR2 FNYEAQ. CDR3 DNA sequence: TGTGCCAGCAGCTCGTGGGGGGCATCGGGGACCGGGGAGCTGTTTTTT. This encodes CASSSWGASGTGELFF.

This clone has just a few counts. The CDR3 nucleotides are TGTGCCAGTAGTATATCCGGGAACACCGGGGAGCTGTTTTTT. As protein: CASSISGNTGELFF. The J gene is TRBJ2-2, the V gene TRBV19; D remains ambiguous. Germline values: CDR1 LNHDA, CDR2 SQIVND (reference sequence). CDR3 length equals 14 residues. V was shortened by 2 bases and J by 1 base, with 5 bases between the two germline ends.

J is TRBJ2-3 and V is TRBV18, with TRBD1 as a possible D gene (5 bases). The germline V gene encodes CDR1 KGHSH and CDR2 LQKENI. V was shortened by 3 bases and J by 0 bases, with 10 bases between the two germline ends. The CDR3 spans 15 residues. CDR3 region: CASSPGQRSTDTQYF. In DNA form, the CDR3 reads TGTGCCAGCTCACCGGGGCAGAGAAGCACAGATACGCAGTATTTT.

The rearrangement uses TRBV5-1 and TRBJ2-3, with TRBD1 identical over 7 bases. CDR3 length: 16 amino acids. The germline V gene has CDR1 SGHRS and CDR2 YFSETQ. The trim removed 0 bases at V and 6 bases at J, leaving 10 bases unmatched. CDR3 in amino acids: CASSLASTGIGDTQYF. As DNA, the CDR3 is TGCGCCAGCAGCTTGGCCTCGACAGGGATTGGGGATACGCAGTATTTT.

This clone was detected only a few times. The rearrangement uses TRBV6-8 and TRBJ2-2, with TRBD1 matching over 10 bases. The CDR3 extends over 16 amino acids. The V segment lost 10 bases and the J segment 6 bases; nucleotides outside the gene matches: 14. Germline lookup yields CDR1 MNHGY and CDR2 SAAAGT. CDR3 amino acids: CAISRPPGTGAGELFF. The DNA of the CDR3 is TGTGCCATCAGCCGGCCACCCGGGACAGGGGCCGGGGAGCTGTTTTTT.

This clone has more than one count but fewer than ten. This sequence joins TRBV5-1 and TRBJ2-2; a weak D match, TRBD2 (5 bases). The V gene's germline CDR1 is SGHRS and CDR2 YFSETQ. The CDR3 totals 14 residues. V was clipped by 2 bases and J by 5 bases, with 10 bases between them. The CDR3 reads CASSFRGRTGELFF. CDR3 bases: TGCGCCAGCAGCTTCCGCGGGCGGACCGGGGAGCTGTTTTTT.

This clone was seen more than once but under ten times. The chain combines TRBV6-8 with TRBJ1-1; D call uncertain. Germline CDR1 MNHGY, CDR2 SAAAGT. The CDR3 length is 13 residues. V was trimmed by 1 base and J by 5 bases, leaving 8 bases between them. This CDR3 is CASSYYGGTEAFF. CDR3 coding DNA: TGTGCCAGCAGTTACTACGGCGGGACTGAAGCTTTCTTT.

The V gene is TRBV15, the J gene TRBJ2-1; TRBD2 matches 8 bases. The V gene end was trimmed by 3 bases and the J gene end by 5 bases; junction bases not matched to a gene: 9. Germline V lookup: CDR1 LNHNV, CDR2 YYDKDF (reference sequence). CDR3 length equals 16 residues. For the CDR3, the DNA is TGTGCCACCAGCAGTTTAAGCGGGGGCCGCAACAATGAGCAGTTCTTC. Its protein is CATSSLSGGRNNEQFF. The full variable domain, its missing parts supplied by reference TRBV15 and TRBJ2-1, is DAMVIQNPRYQVTQFGKPVTLSCSQTLNHNVMYWYQQKSSQAPKLLFHYYDKDFNNEADTPDNFQSRRPNTSFCFLDIRSPGLGDTAMYLCATSSLSGGRNNEQFFGPGTRLTVL.

By sample share, this clone is large. This sequence joins TRBV30 and TRBJ2-2, with D unclear. Germline lookup yields CDR1 GTSNPN and CDR2 SVGIG (reference sequence). This CDR3 spans 13 amino acids. Trimming shortened V by 2 bases and J by 3 bases, and 7 bases separated the two germline ends. In nucleotides, the CDR3 is TGTGCCTGGAGTACGGGTTACACCGGGGAGCTGTTTTTT. Translation gives CAWSTGYTGELFF.

This chain uses TRBV19 with TRBJ2-3; 8 nucleotides align to TRBD2. The length of the CDR3 is 16 residues. V shed 3 bases, J shed 0 bases, and the junction held 5 bases outside the gene matches. Per germline, CDR1 LNHDA and CDR2 SQIVND (reference sequence). The CDR3 protein is CASSIRSGGSTDTQYF. Written as DNA, the CDR3 is TGTGCCAGTAGTATTAGGTCGGGGGGGAGCACAGATACGCAGTATTTT.

This clone is medium-sized. The genes are TRBV6-8 and TRBJ2-7; 8 nucleotides match TRBD2. V trimming: 0 bases; J trimming: 6 bases; junction bases outside the gene matches: 7. There are 15 residues in the CDR3. The germline gives CDR1 MNHGY, CDR2 SAAAGT. DNA for the CDR3: TGTGCCAGCAGTTACTCCCCGGGGGGGCCGGGCGAGCAGTACTTC. It specifies CASSYSPGGPGEQYF.

This clone is medium-sized (0.01 to 0.1%). V is TRBV6-8 and J is TRBJ1-5; 9 bases fit TRBD1. CDR3 length: 16 residues. Trimming cost V 6 bases and J 4 bases; bases outside gene matches: 10. The germline V gene has CDR1 MNHGY and CDR2 SAAAGT. The CDR3 nucleotides read TGTGCCAGCAGGAATCAACAGGGGGCCGGTAATCAGCCCCAGCATTTT. Translation gives CASRNQQGAGNQPQHF.

A few counts support this clone. The rearrangement links TRBV30 to TRBJ1-4, with unresolved D. The CDR3 covers 14 residues. Trimming left V 0 bases short and J 8 bases short, with 13 bases between. CDR1 is GTSNPN, CDR2 SVGIG, per germline (reference sequence). CDR3 in amino acids: CAWSVSGLGEKLFF. DNA of the CDR3: TGTGCCTGGAGTGTATCGGGTTTAGGGGAAAAACTGTTTTTT.

This clone has a handful of counts. This chain connects TRBV5-1 to TRBJ2-6, with TRBD1 matching 11 bases. V shed 3 bases, J shed 0 bases, and the junction held 5 bases outside the gene matches. Per the germline V gene, CDR1 is SGHRS and CDR2 is YFSETQ. This CDR3 is built from 18 residues. CDR3 protein: CASSSGTGGPSGANVLTF. CDR3 DNA: TGCGCCAGCAGCTCCGGGACAGGGGGGCCCTCTGGGGCCAACGTCCTGACTTTC.

The chain uses TRBV19 and TRBJ1-1, with D perhaps TRBD1 (6 bases). The CDR3 contains 15 residues. V was pared by 6 bases and J by 1 base, with 15 bases between. Germline V gene data show CDR1 as LNHDA and CDR2 as SQIVND (reference sequence). CDR3 region: CASRWGGLTNTEAFF. The CDR3 region has the DNA TGTGCCAGTAGGTGGGGGGGCCTTACGAACACTGAAGCTTTCTTT. The full variable domain, completed using reference TRBV19 and TRBJ1-1, is DGGITQSPKYLFRKEGQNVTLSCEQNLNHDAMYWYRQDPGQGLRLIYYSQIVNDFQKGDIAEGYSVSREKKESFPLTVTSAQKNPTAFYLCASRWGGLTNTEAFFGQGTRLTVV.